Below are 26 T cell receptor beta chains sequenced from a single sample in a study of OX40 agonist ivuxolimab in advanced cancers. Profiling relied on immunoSEQ multiplex PCR, and the TCRdb table lists in-frame clones only, not all of them. Found here are 60,000 to 75,000 clones, about 90% of them singletons; the top ten hold 13% to 15%. Sequenced here: CD4+ or CD8+ T cells sorted from blood, sampled in a trial of the OX40 agonist ivuxolimab. These receptors all stem from an adult with an advanced solid tumor such as melanoma, head and neck, liver or kidney cancer.

The gene calls are TRBV4-1 and TRBJ2-1; the D call may be TRBD1 or TRBD2 (6 bases each). This CDR3 spans 18 amino acids. The germline V and J ends were trimmed by 0 bases and 0 bases, with 15 bases remaining between them. Per germline, CDR1 MGHRA and CDR2 YSYEKL. CDR3 region: CASSQDGGGTISYNEQFF. CDR3 DNA sequence: TGCGCCAGCAGCCAAGATGGGGGCGGGACCATCTCCTACAATGAGCAGTTCTTC.

This chain connects TRBV28 to TRBJ2-3; tentatively, D is TRBD2 (5 bases). Trimming removed 5 bases at V and 4 bases at J, with 13 bases between. Per germline, CDR1 MDHEN and CDR2 SYDVKM. The CDR3 runs to 14 residues. CDR3 residues: CASSGDGSADTQYF. The CDR3 DNA sequence: TGTGCCAGCAGTGGGGATGGGAGCGCAGATACGCAGTATTTT. Full variable domain (outside the CDR3, taken from reference TRBV28 and TRBJ2-3): DVKVTQSSRYLVKRTGEKVFLECVQDMDHENMFWYRQDPGLGLRLIYFSYDVKMKEKGDIPEGYSVSREKKERFSLILESASTNQTSMYLCASSGDGSADTQYFGPGTRLTVL.

The chain has TRBV28 and TRBJ1-1; TRBD1 is a possible D gene (6 bases). Germline-derived CDR1 and CDR2 are MDHEN and SYDVKM. The CDR3 sequence is 16 residues long. V lost 3 bases and J 0 bases, leaving 14 bases between the germline ends. CDR3 coding DNA: TGTGCCAGCAGTTTTCCCATCACAGGGTTGAACACTGAAGCTTTCTTT. This translates into CASSFPITGLNTEAFF.

J is TRBJ1-5 and V is TRBV19; D ambiguous. Trimming left V 4 bases short and J 4 bases short, with 2 bases between. CDR1 is LNHDA, CDR2 SQIVND, per germline (reference sequence). The CDR3 spans 11 residues. As DNA, the CDR3 is TGTGCCAGTAGTAATAATCAGCCCCAGCATTTT. This codes for CASSNNQPQHF.

The chain combines TRBV27 with TRBJ1-5, with unresolved D. Trimming removed 0 bases from V and 0 bases from J, with 6 bases in between. In germline, CDR1 is MNHEY, CDR2 SMNVEV (reference sequence). CDR3 size: 15 residues. The CDR3 reads CASSLSGISNQPQHF. In DNA form, the CDR3 reads TGTGCCAGCAGTTTATCAGGGATTAGCAATCAGCCCCAGCATTTT.

V and J are TRBV7-9 and TRBJ2-7; a weak D match, TRBD1 (5 bases). The ends were cut back, 1 base at V and 4 bases at J, with 14 bases in the middle. This CDR3 region has 15 residues. Germline V gives CDR1 SEHNR, CDR2 FQNEAQ (reference sequence). CDR3 sequence: CASSLDRGRAYEQYF. CDR3 DNA: TGTGCCAGCAGCTTAGACCGCGGCAGGGCTTACGAGCAGTACTTC.

This chain connects TRBV21-1 to TRBJ1-5. TRBV21-1 is a pseudogene locus. There are 11 residues in the CDR3. CDR3 bases: TGTGCCAGCAGCCTCGGTCAGCCCCAGCATTTT. As protein: CASSLGQPQHF.

J is TRBJ2-2 and V is TRBV6-5; a weak D match, TRBD1 (5 bases). The CDR3 is 16 amino acids. Per the germline V gene, CDR1 is MNHEY and CDR2 is SVGAGI. V gave up 0 bases and J gave up 3 bases, with 11 bases separating them. The CDR3 reads CASSYSGAIYTGELFF. The CDR3 DNA reads TGTGCCAGCAGTTACTCAGGGGCAATCTACACCGGGGAGCTGTTTTTT.

The rearrangement joins TRBV10-3 to TRBJ2-7, with a weak D call TRBD1 (6 bases). V was cut by 1 base and J by 4 bases, with 20 bases left in between. This CDR3 region has 17 residues. Germline V gene sequence: CDR1 ENHRY, CDR2 SYGVKD. CDR3 residues: CAISEYTGNTIQYEQYF. In DNA, the CDR3 is TGTGCCATCAGTGAGTATACAGGGAACACCATACAATACGAGCAGTACTTC.

A single count supports this clone. The chain carries TRBV28 and TRBJ1-1; 9 bases line up with TRBD1. V shed 2 bases and J 4 bases; nucleotides not matched to a gene: 2. Germline V gene lookup returns CDR1 MDHEN and CDR2 SYDVKM. This CDR3 contains 14 residues. In nucleotides, the CDR3 is TGTGCCAGCAGTTTAATGACAGGGGGCACTGAAGCTTTCTTT. Translation gives CASSLMTGGTEAFF.

This chain joins TRBV5-4 and TRBJ2-6; D is possibly TRBD1 (6 bases). Germline CDR1 is SGHNT and CDR2 is YYREEE (reference sequence). The CDR3 sequence is 18 residues long. Trimming took 5 bases from V and 2 from J, leaving 20 bases between them. The CDR3 nucleotides are TGTGCCAGCAGTTTGCCGGGACACCTAGGCCCTGGGGCCAACGTCCTGACTTTC. Its protein is CASSLPGHLGPGANVLTF.

V gene TRBV6-6 combines with J gene TRBJ1-2, with unresolved D. The CDR3 length is 13 residues. CDR1 MNHNY and CDR2 SVGAGI come from the germline V gene (reference sequence). Deletions cut 2 bases from V and 2 bases from J, with 6 bases between. CDR3 nucleotide sequence: TGTGCCAGCAGTTACGGTCGGAACTATGGCTACACCTTC. It encodes CASSYGRNYGYTF.

The V and J genes are TRBV11-2 and TRBJ2-1; D is unclear. Germline loops: CDR1 SGHAT, CDR2 FQNNGV. The CDR3 covers 13 residues. Trimming stripped 2 bases from V and 4 bases from J, with 6 bases between. For the CDR3, the DNA is TGTGCCAGCAGCTTAAGCCCTTACAATGAGCAGTTCTTC. It codes for CASSLSPYNEQFF.

The rearrangement uses TRBV4-3 and TRBJ2-7; 14 bases are shared with TRBD2. This CDR3 contains 16 residues. J gave up 6 bases and V 1 base, and 5 bases lay outside the gene matches. Looked up from germline, CDR1 is LGHNA and CDR2 is YSLEER. The CDR3 sequence: CASSQGPGLAGAEQYF. Here the CDR3 DNA reads TGCGCCAGCAGCCAAGGACCGGGACTAGCGGGAGCCGAGCAGTACTTC.

This rearrangement joins TRBV19 to TRBJ2-7; 9 nucleotides match TRBD2. The CDR3 sequence is 13 residues long. V was pared by 5 bases and J by 5 bases, with 4 bases of the junction left unmatched. CDR1 and CDR2 (germline): LNHDA, SQIVND (reference sequence). CDR3: CASSPGTSHEQYF. CDR3 in DNA: TGTGCCAGTAGTCCTGGGACTAGCCACGAGCAGTACTTC.

The gene calls are TRBV19 and TRBJ2-1, with D perhaps assigned TRBD1 or TRBD2 (5 bases each). Germline lookup yields CDR1 LNHDA and CDR2 SQIVND (reference sequence). The CDR3 consists of 14 residues. Trimming cost V 4 bases and J 6 bases, with 13 bases left between them. CDR3: CASSNGGSFNEQFF. The CDR3 nucleotides are TGTGCCAGTAGTAATGGGGGAAGTTTCAATGAGCAGTTCTTC. Variable domain in full (rest from reference TRBV19 and TRBJ2-1): DGGITQSPKYLFRKEGQNVTLSCEQNLNHDAMYWYRQDPGQGLRLIYYSQIVNDFQKGDIAEGYSVSREKKESFPLTVTSAQKNPTAFYLCASSNGGSFNEQFFGPGTRLTVL.

This chain connects TRBV29-1 to TRBJ2-5; unclear D gene. V lost 3 bases and J 5 bases, leaving 10 bases between the germline ends. Germline values: CDR1 SQVTM, CDR2 ANQGSEA. This CDR3 is 12 amino acids long. The CDR3 loop is CSVEASPETQYF. CDR3 in DNA: TGCAGCGTTGAGGCATCCCCGGAGACCCAGTACTTC.

The J gene is TRBJ1-2, the V gene TRBV11-3, with D possibly being TRBD1 (5 bases). The germline V gene has CDR1 SGHNT and CDR2 YENEEA. This CDR3 is 12 amino acids long. V lost 7 bases and J lost 4, with 10 bases in between. The chain's CDR3 is CASTTGGYGYTF. DNA of the CDR3: TGTGCCAGCACAACGGGGGGCTATGGCTACACCTTC.

The V call is TRBV5-4, the J call TRBJ2-7, with TRBD1 identical over 8 bases. From germline, CDR1 is SGHNT and CDR2 YYREEE (reference sequence). V shed 0 bases and J 2 bases; nucleotides not matched to a gene: 4. The CDR3 is made up of 15 amino acids. CDR3 region: CASSLEDRDPYEQYF. Written as DNA, the CDR3 is TGTGCCAGCAGCTTGGAGGACAGGGATCCCTACGAGCAGTACTTC.

The V gene is TRBV15, the J gene TRBJ2-7; 7 nucleotides line up with TRBD2. The V and J ends lost 6 bases and 2 bases, in that order; junction bases with no gene match: 4. The CDR3 sequence is 13 residues long. Germline loops: CDR1 LNHNV, CDR2 YYDKDF (reference sequence). The CDR3 reads CATRAAGAYEQYF. CDR3 sequence (DNA): TGTGCCACCAGAGCGGCGGGAGCCTACGAGCAGTACTTC.

V gene TRBV6-5 combines with J gene TRBJ2-7; D is uncertain. V lost 6 bases and J 0 bases, leaving 6 bases between the germline ends. The germline CDR1 and CDR2 sequences are MNHEY and SVGAGI. This CDR3 comprises 12 residues. DNA for the CDR3: TGTGCCAGCAGCCTTGACTCCTACGAGCAGTACTTC. It yields the protein CASSLDSYEQYF.

This chain joins TRBV19 and TRBJ2-2, with D hard to call. The germline V gene has CDR1 LNHDA and CDR2 SQIVND (reference sequence). The CDR3 covers 12 residues. The V end lost 3 bases, the J end lost 5 bases, and 4 bases lay between the germline ends. CDR3 residues: CASSIWTGELFF. CDR3 in DNA: TGTGCCAGTAGTATCTGGACCGGGGAGCTGTTTTTT.

This chain joins TRBV28 and TRBJ1-1; D gene ambiguous. Trimming cost V 5 bases and J 4 bases, with 2 bases left between them. Germline V gene sequence: CDR1 MDHEN, CDR2 SYDVKM. This CDR3 region has 10 residues. CDR3 sequence reads: CASSATEAFF. Here the CDR3 DNA reads TGTGCCAGCAGTGCCACTGAAGCTTTCTTT.

The rearrangement uses TRBV10-1 and TRBJ2-3; 11 bases fit TRBD2. Germline CDR1 reads WNHNN; CDR2 reads SYGVQD (reference sequence). This CDR3 contains 15 residues. V shed 7 bases, J shed 2 bases, and the junction held 5 bases outside the gene matches. This chain's CDR3 is CASIRLAGHTDTQYF. CDR3 nucleotide sequence: TGCGCCAGCATCCGACTAGCGGGACACACAGATACGCAGTATTTT.

This chain links TRBV7-2 with TRBJ2-4; unclear D gene. The CDR3 extends over 13 amino acids. Looked up from germline, CDR1 is SGHTA and CDR2 is FQGNSA. The V and J ends lost 5 bases and 10 bases respectively, with 15 bases between them. CDR3 DNA sequence: TGTGCCAGCAGCCTGGATAGTGGTCCTATTCAGTACTTC. This sequence encodes CASSLDSGPIQYF.

This sequence joins TRBV11-2 and TRBJ1-3, with a possible D match to TRBD1 (5 bases). CDR1 and CDR2 from the germline V gene are SGHAT and FQNNGV. The CDR3 consists of 17 residues. Between the trimmed V and J ends, which lost 0 bases and 0 bases, there was a span of 12 bases. The CDR3 here is CASSLDLGESSGNTIYF. The CDR3, as DNA: TGTGCCAGCAGCTTAGATCTAGGGGAGAGCTCTGGAAACACCATATATTTT.